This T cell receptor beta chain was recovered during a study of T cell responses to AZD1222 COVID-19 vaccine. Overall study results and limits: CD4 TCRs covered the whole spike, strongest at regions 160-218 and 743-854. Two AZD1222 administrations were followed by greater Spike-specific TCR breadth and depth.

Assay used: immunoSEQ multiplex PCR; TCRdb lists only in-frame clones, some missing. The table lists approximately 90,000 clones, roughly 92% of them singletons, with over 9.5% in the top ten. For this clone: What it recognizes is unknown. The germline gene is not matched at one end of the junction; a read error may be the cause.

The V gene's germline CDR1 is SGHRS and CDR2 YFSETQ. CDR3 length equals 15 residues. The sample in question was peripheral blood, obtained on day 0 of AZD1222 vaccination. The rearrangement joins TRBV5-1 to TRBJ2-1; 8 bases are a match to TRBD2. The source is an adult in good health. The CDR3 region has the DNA TGCGCCAGCAGCTTAAGCGGGGGCTCCGACAATGAGCAGTTCTTC. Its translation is CASSLSGGSDNEQFF.